This T cell receptor (beta chain) was profiled in a study of blood T cell repertoires in COVID-19. Study-level information: Sample material is recorded as cDNA or gDNA derived from T cells, B-cell-depleted T cells, or PBMCs.

The CDR3 totals 18 residues. CDR1 is KGHSH and CDR2 is LQKENI in the germline V gene. V lost 4 bases and J lost 5; bases outside the gene matches: 11. In this sample, this clone turned up once. Clones were sequenced by immunoSEQ multiplex PCR, and TCRdb holds only the in-frame ones, with some missing. This sample has over 300,000 clones, with 86% found just once. The chain recombines TRBV18 with TRBJ2-1, with 13 bases matching TRBD2. Specimen: peripheral blood. The TCR originated in a woman in her forties or fifties with acute or convalescent COVID-19. The chain's CDR3 is CASSLSGLAGEKNNEQFF. The DNA for the CDR3 is TGTGCCAGCTCACTCTCCGGACTAGCGGGAGAGAAAAACAATGAGCAGTTCTTC.